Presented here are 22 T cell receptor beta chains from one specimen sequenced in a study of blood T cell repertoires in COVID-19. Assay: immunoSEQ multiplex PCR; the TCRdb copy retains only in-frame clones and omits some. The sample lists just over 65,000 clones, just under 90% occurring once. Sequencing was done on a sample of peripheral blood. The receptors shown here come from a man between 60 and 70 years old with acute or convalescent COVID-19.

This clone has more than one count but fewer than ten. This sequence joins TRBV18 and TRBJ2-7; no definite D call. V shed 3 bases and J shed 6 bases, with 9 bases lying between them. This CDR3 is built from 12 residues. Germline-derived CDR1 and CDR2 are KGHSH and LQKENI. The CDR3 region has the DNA TGTGCCAGCTCACCGTATCGAGGCGAGCAGTACTTC. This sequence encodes CASSPYRGEQYF.

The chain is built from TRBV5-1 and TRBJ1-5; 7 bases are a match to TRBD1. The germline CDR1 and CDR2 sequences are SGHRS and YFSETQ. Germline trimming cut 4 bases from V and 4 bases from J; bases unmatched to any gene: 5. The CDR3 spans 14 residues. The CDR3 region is CASSPLDRNQPQHF. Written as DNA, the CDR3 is TGCGCCAGCAGCCCCCTGGACAGGAATCAGCCCCAGCATTTT.

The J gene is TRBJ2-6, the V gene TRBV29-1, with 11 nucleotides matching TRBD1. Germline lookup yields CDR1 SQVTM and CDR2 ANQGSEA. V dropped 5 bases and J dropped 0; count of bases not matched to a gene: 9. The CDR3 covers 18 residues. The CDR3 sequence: CSVTRPGTGGSGANVLTF. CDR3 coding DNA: TGCAGCGTTACCCGACCCGGGACAGGGGGCTCTGGGGCCAACGTCCTGACTTTC. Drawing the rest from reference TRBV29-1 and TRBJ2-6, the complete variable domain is SAVISQKPSRDICQRGTSLTIQCQVDSQVTMMFWYRQQPGQSLTLIATANQGSEATYESGFVIDKFPISRPNLTFSTLTVSNMSPEDSSIYLCSVTRPGTGGSGANVLTFGAGSRLTVL.

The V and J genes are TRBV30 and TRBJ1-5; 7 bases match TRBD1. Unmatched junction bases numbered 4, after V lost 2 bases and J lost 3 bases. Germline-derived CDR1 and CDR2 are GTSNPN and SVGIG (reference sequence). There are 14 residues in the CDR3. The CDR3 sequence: CAWSNDRANQPQHF. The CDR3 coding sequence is TGTGCCTGGAGTAATGACAGGGCCAATCAGCCCCAGCATTTT.

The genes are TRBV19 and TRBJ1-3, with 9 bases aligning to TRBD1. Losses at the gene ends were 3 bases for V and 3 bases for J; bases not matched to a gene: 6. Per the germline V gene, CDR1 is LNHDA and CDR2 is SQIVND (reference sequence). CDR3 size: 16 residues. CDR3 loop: CASSIGTGIGGNTIYF. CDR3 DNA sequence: TGTGCCAGTAGTATCGGGACAGGGATCGGTGGAAACACCATATATTTT.

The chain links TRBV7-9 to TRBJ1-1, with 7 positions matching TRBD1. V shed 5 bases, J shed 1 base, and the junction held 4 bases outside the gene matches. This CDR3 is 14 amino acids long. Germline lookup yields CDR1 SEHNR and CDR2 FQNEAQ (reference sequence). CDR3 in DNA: TGTGCCAGCAGCCGGAGACAGGGGAACACTGAAGCTTTCTTT. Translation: CASSRRQGNTEAFF.

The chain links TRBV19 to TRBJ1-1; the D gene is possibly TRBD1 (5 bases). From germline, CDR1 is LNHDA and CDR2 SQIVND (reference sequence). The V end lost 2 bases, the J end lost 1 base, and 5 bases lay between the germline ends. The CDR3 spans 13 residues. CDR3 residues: CASSIRGNTEAFF. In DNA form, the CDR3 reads TGTGCCAGTAGTATAAGGGGGAACACTGAAGCTTTCTTT.

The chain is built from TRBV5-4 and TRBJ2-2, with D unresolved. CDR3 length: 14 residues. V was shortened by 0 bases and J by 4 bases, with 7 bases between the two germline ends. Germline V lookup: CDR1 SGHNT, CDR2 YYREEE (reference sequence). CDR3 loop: CASSLAVSTGELFF. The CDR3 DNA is TGTGCCAGCAGCTTGGCCGTGTCCACCGGGGAGCTGTTTTTT.

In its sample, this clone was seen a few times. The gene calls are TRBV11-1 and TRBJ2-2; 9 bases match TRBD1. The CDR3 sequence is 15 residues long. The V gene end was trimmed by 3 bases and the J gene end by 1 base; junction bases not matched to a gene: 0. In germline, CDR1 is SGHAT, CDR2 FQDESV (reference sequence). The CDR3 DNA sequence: TGTGCCAGCAGCTTGACAGGGGGGAACACCGGGGAGCTGTTTTTT. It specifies CASSLTGGNTGELFF.

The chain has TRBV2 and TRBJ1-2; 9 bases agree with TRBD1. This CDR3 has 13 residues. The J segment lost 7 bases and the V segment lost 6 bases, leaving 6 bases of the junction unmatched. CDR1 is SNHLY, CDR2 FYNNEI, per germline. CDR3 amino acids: CASRPRTGAGYTF. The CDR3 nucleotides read TGTGCCAGCAGGCCTAGGACAGGGGCTGGCTACACCTTC.

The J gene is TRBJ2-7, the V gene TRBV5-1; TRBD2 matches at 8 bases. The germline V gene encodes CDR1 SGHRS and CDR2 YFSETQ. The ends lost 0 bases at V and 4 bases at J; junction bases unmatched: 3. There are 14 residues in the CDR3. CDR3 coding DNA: TGCGCCAGCAGCTTGGATAGCGGGGTGTACGAGCAGTACTTC. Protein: CASSLDSGVYEQYF.

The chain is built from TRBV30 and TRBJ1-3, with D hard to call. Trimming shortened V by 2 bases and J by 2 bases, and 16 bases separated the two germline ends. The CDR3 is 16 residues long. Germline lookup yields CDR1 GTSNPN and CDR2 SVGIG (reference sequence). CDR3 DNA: TGTGCCTGGAGTTTTATTGGAGAGGGAACTGGAAACACCATATATTTT. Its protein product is CAWSFIGEGTGNTIYF.

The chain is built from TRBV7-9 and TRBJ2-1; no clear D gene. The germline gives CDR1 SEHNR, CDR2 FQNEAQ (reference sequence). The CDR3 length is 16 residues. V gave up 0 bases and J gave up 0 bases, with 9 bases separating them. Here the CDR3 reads CASSLAAVSSYNEQFF. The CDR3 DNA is TGTGCCAGCAGCTTAGCGGCAGTGTCCTCCTACAATGAGCAGTTCTTC. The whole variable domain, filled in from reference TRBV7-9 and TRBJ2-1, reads DTGVSQNPRHKITKRGQNVTFRCDPISEHNRLYWYRQTLGQGPEFLTYFQNEAQLEKSRLLSDRFSAERPKGSFSTLEIQRTEQGDSAMYLCASSLAAVSSYNEQFFGPGTRLTVL.

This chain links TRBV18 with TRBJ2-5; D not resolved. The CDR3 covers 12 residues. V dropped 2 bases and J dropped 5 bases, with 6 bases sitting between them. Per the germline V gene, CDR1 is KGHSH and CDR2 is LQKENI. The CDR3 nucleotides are TGTGCCAGCTCACCAACAAAGGAGACCCAGTACTTC. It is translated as CASSPTKETQYF.

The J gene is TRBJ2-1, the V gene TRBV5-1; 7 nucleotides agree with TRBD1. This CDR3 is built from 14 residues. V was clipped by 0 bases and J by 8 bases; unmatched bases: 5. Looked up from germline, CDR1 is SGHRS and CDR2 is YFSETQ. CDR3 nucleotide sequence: TGCGCCAGCAGCTTGGGGCAGGGGGTGGATGAGCAGTTCTTC. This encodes CASSLGQGVDEQFF.

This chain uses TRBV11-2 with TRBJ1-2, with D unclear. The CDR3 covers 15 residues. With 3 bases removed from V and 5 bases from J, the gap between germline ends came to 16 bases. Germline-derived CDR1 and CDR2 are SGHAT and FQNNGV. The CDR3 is CASSFGPSGGYGYTF. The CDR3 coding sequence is TGTGCCAGCAGCTTCGGACCGTCAGGCGGGTATGGCTACACCTTC.

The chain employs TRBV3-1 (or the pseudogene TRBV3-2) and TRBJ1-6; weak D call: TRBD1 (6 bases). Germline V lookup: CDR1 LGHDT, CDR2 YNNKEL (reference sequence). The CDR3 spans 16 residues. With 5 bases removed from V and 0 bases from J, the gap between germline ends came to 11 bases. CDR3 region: CASSLTGPSYNSPLHF. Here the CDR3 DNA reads TGTGCCAGCAGCTTAACAGGGCCCTCCTATAATTCACCCCTCCACTTT.

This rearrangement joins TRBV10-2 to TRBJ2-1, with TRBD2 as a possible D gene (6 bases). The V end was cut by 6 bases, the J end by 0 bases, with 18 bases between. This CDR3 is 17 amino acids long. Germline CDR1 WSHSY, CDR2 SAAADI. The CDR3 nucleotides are TGCGCCAGCAGCCCGAGAGGCGGGGTACGCTCCTACAATGAGCAGTTCTTC. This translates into CASSPRGGVRSYNEQFF.

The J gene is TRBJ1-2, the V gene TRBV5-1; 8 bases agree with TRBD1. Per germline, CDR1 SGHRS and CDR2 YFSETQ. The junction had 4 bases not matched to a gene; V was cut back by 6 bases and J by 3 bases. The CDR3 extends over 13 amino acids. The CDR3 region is CASNEQGDYGYTF. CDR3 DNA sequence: TGCGCCAGCAATGAACAGGGGGACTATGGCTACACCTTC. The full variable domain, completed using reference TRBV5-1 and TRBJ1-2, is KAGVTQTPRYLIKTRGQQVTLSCSPISGHRSVSWYQQTPGQGLQFLFEYFSETQRNKGNFPGRFSGRQFSNSRSEMNVSTLELGDSALYLCASNEQGDYGYTFGSGTRLTVV.

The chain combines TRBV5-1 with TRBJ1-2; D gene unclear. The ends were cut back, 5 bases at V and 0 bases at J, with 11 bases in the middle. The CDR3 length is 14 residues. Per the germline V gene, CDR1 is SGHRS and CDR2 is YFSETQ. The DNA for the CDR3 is TGCGCCAGCAGGCCCGAAGAGGCTAACTATGGCTACACCTTC. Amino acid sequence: CASRPEEANYGYTF.

Here the CDR3 DNA reads TGCAGTGCTAGTGGGGACAGGGTAAACACTGAAGCTTTCTTT. Protein product: CSASGDRVNTEAFF. The chain carries TRBV20-1 and TRBJ1-1; 9 positions agree with TRBD1. CDR3 length equals 14 residues. Germline V gene sequence: CDR1 DFQATT, CDR2 SNEGSKA (reference sequence). The V gene end was trimmed by 3 bases and the J gene end by 2 bases; junction bases not matched to a gene: 4.

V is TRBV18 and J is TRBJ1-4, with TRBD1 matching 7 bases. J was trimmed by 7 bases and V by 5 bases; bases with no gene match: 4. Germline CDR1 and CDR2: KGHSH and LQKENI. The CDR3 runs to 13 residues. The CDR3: CASSYQGGEKLFF. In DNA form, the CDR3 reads TGTGCCAGCTCATACCAGGGGGGTGAAAAACTGTTTTTT.